This T cell receptor (beta chain) was found in a study of blood T cell repertoires in COVID-19. Overall study: The United States, Italy and Spain supplied acute and convalescent COVID-19 samples.

The germline V gene encodes CDR1 SGHRS and CDR2 YFSETQ. Trimming removed 7 bases at V and 2 bases at J, with 18 bases between. The CDR3 is 15 amino acids. How the authors handled the data: Scientists estimated how many nucleated cells there were by amplifying reference gene primers. Generated by immunoSEQ multiplex PCR, the TCRdb table keeps only in-frame clones and is missing some. That table gives V, J and clone size, and the DNA gave D and trimming. The data contain 80,000 to 95,000 clones, approximately 86% of them singletons. V usage is TRBV5-1 and J usage is TRBJ1-2; weak D call: TRBD1 (5 bases). The sequence came from a man between 65 and 79 years old with acute or convalescent COVID-19. Material: peripheral blood. For the CDR3, the DNA is TGCGCCAGCCGGGAGGCAGGGAATGGAAACTATGGCTACACCTTC. As protein: CASREAGNGNYGYTF. Using reference TRBV5-1 and TRBJ1-2 for the parts outside the CDR3, the full variable domain is KAGVTQTPRYLIKTRGQQVTLSCSPISGHRSVSWYQQTPGQGLQFLFEYFSETQRNKGNFPGRFSGRQFSNSRSEMNVSTLELGDSALYLCASREAGNGNYGYTFGSGTRLTVV.